The rows below give T cell receptor beta chains drawn from one sample of a study of siplizumab effects on memory and regulatory T cells. The table came from immunoSEQ multiplex PCR; TCRdb's copy has only in-frame clones and leaves some out. The sample includes about 110,000 clones, over 85% seen only once; the top ten take 1% to 1.5%. The specimen was CD4+ T cells sorted from blood. All receptors derive from a human donor in good health. Both conserved end residues are part of each CDR3. The order of the fields is D gene, V gene, clone size, J gene, CDR3 protein, CDR3 DNA. A D gene is named only where the DNA matches it firmly. The size entry is marked missing in some rows and otherwise reads once, few, many or a size class.

d_call: TRBD2
v_call: TRBV11-2
clone_size: NA
j_call: TRBJ2-1
cdr3_aa: CASRLLAGTLGEQFF
cdr3_nt: TGTGCCAGCAGGCTACTAGCGGGGACACTTGGTGAGCAGTTCTTC

d_call: TRBD1
v_call: TRBV12-5
clone_size: NA
j_call: TRBJ1-1
cdr3_aa: CARRQGNTEAFF
cdr3_nt: TGTGCTAGGAGACAGGGAAACACTGAAGCTTTCTTT

d_call: TRBD1
v_call: TRBV7-2
clone_size: NA
j_call: TRBJ1-2
cdr3_aa: CASRRPRRDRDEGYTF
cdr3_nt: TGTGCCAGCAGACGGCCGAGAAGGGACAGGGACGAAGGCTACACCTTC

d_call: NA
v_call: TRBV5-1
clone_size: NA
j_call: TRBJ2-7
cdr3_aa: CASRRTASYEQYF
cdr3_nt: TGCGCCAGCAGGCGGACAGCCTCCTACGAGCAGTACTTC

d_call: TRBD2
v_call: TRBV4-1
clone_size: NA
j_call: TRBJ2-5
cdr3_aa: CASSQRGLAVETQYF
cdr3_nt: TGCGCCAGCAGCCAACGAGGACTAGCCGTCGAGACCCAGTACTTC

d_call: NA
v_call: TRBV10-2
clone_size: NA
j_call: TRBJ2-7
cdr3_aa: CASSESWGDYEQYF
cdr3_nt: TGCGCCAGCAGTGAGTCCTGGGGGGACTACGAGCAGTACTTC

d_call: NA
v_call: TRBV5-4
clone_size: NA
j_call: TRBJ2-2
cdr3_aa: CASSFKGTGTGELFF
cdr3_nt: TGTGCCAGCAGCTTCAAAGGGACGGGGACCGGGGAGCTGTTTTTT

d_call: NA
v_call: TRBV5-1
clone_size: NA
j_call: TRBJ2-1
cdr3_aa: CASSLGGTALTYNEQFF
cdr3_nt: TGCGCCAGCAGCTTGGGGGGTACAGCCCTAACCTACAATGAGCAGTTCTTC

d_call: NA
v_call: TRBV5-5
clone_size: NA
j_call: TRBJ1-2
cdr3_aa: CASSFQDTYYGYTF
cdr3_nt: TGTGCCAGCAGCTTCCAGGATACCTACTATGGCTACACCTTC

d_call: NA
v_call: TRBV29-1
clone_size: NA
j_call: TRBJ2-3
cdr3_aa: CSVGLGADTQYF
cdr3_nt: TGCAGCGTTGGATTGGGGGCAGATACGCAGTATTTT

d_call: TRBD1
v_call: TRBV5-1
clone_size: NA
j_call: TRBJ1-3
cdr3_aa: CASSLQGFGVGNTIYF
cdr3_nt: TGCGCCAGCAGCTTACAGGGGTTTGGTGTTGGAAACACCATATATTTT

d_call: NA
v_call: TRBV14
clone_size: NA
j_call: TRBJ1-1
cdr3_aa: CASSRNAGDTEAFF
cdr3_nt: TGTGCCAGCAGCCGAAATGCGGGGGACACTGAAGCTTTCTTT

d_call: NA
v_call: TRBV9
clone_size: NA
j_call: TRBJ2-5
cdr3_aa: CASSVGSRGARETQYF
cdr3_nt: TGTGCCAGCAGCGTAGGGTCTAGGGGCGCACGAGAGACCCAGTACTTC

d_call: TRBD1
v_call: TRBV19
clone_size: NA
j_call: TRBJ1-5
cdr3_aa: CASSGIDRGGNQPQHF
cdr3_nt: TGTGCCAGCTCAGGTATCGACAGGGGTGGCAATCAGCCCCAGCATTTT

d_call: NA
v_call: TRBV18
clone_size: NA
j_call: TRBJ2-2
cdr3_aa: CASSLAGELFF
cdr3_nt: TGTGCCAGCTCTCTTGCCGGGGAGCTGTTTTTT

d_call: TRBD2
v_call: TRBV30
clone_size: NA
j_call: TRBJ2-5
cdr3_aa: CAWSIFSGRAETQYF
cdr3_nt: TGTGCCTGGAGCATCTTTAGCGGGAGGGCGGAGACCCAGTACTTC

d_call: NA
v_call: TRBV19
clone_size: NA
j_call: TRBJ2-7
cdr3_aa: CASSITSLGYEQYF
cdr3_nt: TGTGCCAGTAGTATAACTAGTTTGGGCTACGAGCAGTACTTC

d_call: NA
v_call: TRBV19
clone_size: NA
j_call: TRBJ2-1
cdr3_aa: CASSRPSLDEQFF
cdr3_nt: TGTGCCAGTAGCAGACCGTCACTCGATGAGCAGTTCTTC

d_call: TRBD2
v_call: TRBV19
clone_size: NA
j_call: TRBJ2-5
cdr3_aa: CASSITLAGYQETQYF
cdr3_nt: TGTGCCAGTAGTATAACTCTAGCGGGTTACCAAGAGACCCAGTACTTC

d_call: NA
v_call: TRBV4-1
clone_size: NA
j_call: TRBJ2-2
cdr3_aa: CASSHMRADQAGELFF
cdr3_nt: TGCGCCAGCAGCCATATGAGGGCAGACCAAGCCGGGGAGCTGTTTTTT

d_call: TRBD1
v_call: TRBV27
clone_size: NA
j_call: TRBJ1-4
cdr3_aa: CASSWDRNEKLFF
cdr3_nt: TGTGCCAGCAGTTGGGACAGGAATGAAAAACTGTTTTTT

d_call: TRBD2
v_call: TRBV27
clone_size: NA
j_call: TRBJ2-7
cdr3_aa: CASSLVGKAGEYEQYF
cdr3_nt: TGTGCCAGCAGTTTAGTCGGCAAAGCGGGGGAGTACGAGCAGTACTTC

d_call: NA
v_call: TRBV19
clone_size: NA
j_call: TRBJ1-4
cdr3_aa: CASKSQVPEKLFF
cdr3_nt: TGTGCCAGTAAATCACAGGTCCCTGAAAAACTGTTTTTT

d_call: NA
v_call: TRBV5-1
clone_size: NA
j_call: TRBJ2-3
cdr3_aa: CASSLGTPDTQYF
cdr3_nt: TGCGCCAGCAGTCTGGGGACGCCAGATACGCAGTATTTT

d_call: NA
v_call: TRBV18
clone_size: once
j_call: TRBJ2-2
cdr3_aa: CASSPPGQRGTGELFF
cdr3_nt: TGTGCCAGCTCACCACCTGGACAGAGGGGCACCGGGGAGCTGTTTTTT

d_call: TRBD1
v_call: TRBV6-5
clone_size: NA
j_call: TRBJ2-7
cdr3_aa: CASSRDSPYEQYF
cdr3_nt: TGTGCCAGCAGTAGGGACAGTCCCTACGAGCAGTACTTC

d_call: TRBD1
v_call: TRBV10-3
clone_size: NA
j_call: TRBJ1-6
cdr3_aa: CAISGGQGLYNSPLHF
cdr3_nt: TGTGCCATCAGTGGGGGACAGGGTCTATATAATTCACCCCTCCACTTT

d_call: TRBD2
v_call: TRBV5-1
clone_size: NA
j_call: TRBJ2-2
cdr3_aa: CASRRAGDIGELFF
cdr3_nt: TGCGCCAGCAGACGCGCGGGAGATATCGGGGAGCTGTTTTTT

d_call: NA
v_call: TRBV9
clone_size: NA
j_call: TRBJ2-5
cdr3_aa: CASSVGLDGEETQYF
cdr3_nt: TGTGCCAGCAGCGTAGGTCTTGACGGCGAAGAGACCCAGTACTTC

d_call: NA
v_call: TRBV15
clone_size: NA
j_call: TRBJ1-2
cdr3_aa: CATSRDFSQGNYGYTF
cdr3_nt: TGTGCCACCAGCAGAGATTTTTCACAGGGAAACTATGGCTACACCTTC

d_call: NA
v_call: TRBV5-1
clone_size: NA
j_call: TRBJ2-5
cdr3_aa: CASSFGLGQETQYF
cdr3_nt: TGCGCCAGCAGCTTCGGGTTGGGCCAAGAGACCCAGTACTTC

d_call: NA
v_call: TRBV18
clone_size: NA
j_call: TRBJ2-1
cdr3_aa: CASSPAEGEQFF
cdr3_nt: TGTGCCAGCTCACCCGCCGAGGGTGAGCAGTTCTTC